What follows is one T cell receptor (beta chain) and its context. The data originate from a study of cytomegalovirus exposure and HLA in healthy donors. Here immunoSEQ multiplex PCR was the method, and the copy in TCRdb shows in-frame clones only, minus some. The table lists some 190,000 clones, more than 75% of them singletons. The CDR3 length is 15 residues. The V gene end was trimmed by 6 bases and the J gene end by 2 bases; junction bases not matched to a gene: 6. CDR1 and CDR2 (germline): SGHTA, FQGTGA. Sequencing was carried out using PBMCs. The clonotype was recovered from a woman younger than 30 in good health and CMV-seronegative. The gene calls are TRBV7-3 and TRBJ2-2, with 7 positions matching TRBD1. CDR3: CASSPGTDNTGELFF. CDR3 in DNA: TGTGCCAGCAGTCCCGGGACAGATAACACCGGGGAGCTGTTTTTT.